This TCR beta chain was captured in a study of blood T cell repertoires in COVID-19. Across the whole study: From T cells, B-cell-depleted T cells, or PBMCs came the material, which was cDNA or gDNA.

V lost 11 bases to trimming and J lost 4 bases, with 20 bases between them. The CDR3 runs 14 residues. CDR1 is MDHEN, CDR2 SYDVKM, per germline. Generated by immunoSEQ multiplex PCR, the TCRdb table keeps only in-frame clones and is missing some. The repertoire holds roughly 120,000 clones, with about nine tenths as singletons. Sample: peripheral blood. The sequence derives from a man in his 70s who had recovered from COVID-19. The chain recombines TRBV28 with TRBJ1-2; D is undetermined. The CDR3 sequence is CAVGGALRGYGYTF. The CDR3 DNA sequence: TGTGCCGTGGGAGGAGCCCTTCGGGGCTATGGCTACACCTTC.